This T cell receptor (beta chain) was retrieved from a study of cytomegalovirus exposure and HLA in healthy donors (dated by TCRdb to about 2017). Regarding the complete study: An earlier analysis of approximately 640 of the donors reported 250 to 350 Gb of sequence data and 117 million unique TCR beta sequences from approximately 180 million T cells. Class I and class II HLA loci were covered by the typing at four-digit resolution. Genome-wide SNP genotypes for about 55% of the 666 donors were used in a later genetic analysis, which treated that subset as a discovery cohort. All discovery cohort repertoires had been generated using a single sequencing platform. Four to six DR-DQ haplotypes were handled as single units for association and clustering, since linkage in the cohort was strong. The aim of the study was to test whether cataloging public T cell receptors could identify signatures of past pathogen exposure. The later analysis used no new phenotypic data to find candidate immune exposures, relying instead on TCR beta sequences and their occurrence across donors. Alongside the repertoire data, information on donor age, sex, ethnicity and CMV serostatus was compiled. The number of donors typed differed by locus, with about 629-630 for A, B, C, DRB1 and DQB1, roughly 550 for DQA1, 606 for DPA1, and about 450 for DPB1. Around 300 gigabases of sequencing data and approximately 93 million unique TCR sequences were included in an early release covering around 650 HLA-typed donors. To study patterns of TCR occurrence, a later analysis re-analyzed previously published TCR beta repertoires from several hundred donors and added high-resolution HLA genotyping. Among 398 genotyped donors of the cohort, an average of about 240,000 unique TCR beta nucleotide sequences were sequenced per donor, about a sixth of them non-productive. In an earlier analysis of roughly 580 of the donors, high-throughput TCR beta sequencing was used to judge whether each TCR beta V gene segment behaved as functional or pseudogenic. To predict cytomegalovirus infection status, the study brought together high-throughput TCR immunosequencing, statistical association of individual TCRs with disease status, and machine learning. Among the roughly 390 genotyped donors, more than 70% belonged to the genetic ancestry cluster associated with self-reported Caucasian donors. The T cell repertoires of several hundred subjects were profiled by immunosequencing and related to cytomegalovirus serostatus. A separate validation cohort of roughly 130 different subjects was used in addition to the approximately 670-subject first cohort. Overall results and qualifications from the work: Because the 87-base-pair reads could not distinguish some IMGT-functional V segments, including TRBV6-2 and TRBV6-3, those segments were excluded. According to a later analysis, TCR association rates differed among HLA loci, with DRB1 alleles showing the most associated TCRs and HLA-C alleles showing the fewest. While some public TCRs were present in many individuals, most TCR sequences turned up only very rarely across donors. Linkage disequilibrium might explain the correlated functional status among segregating V segments, but an unknown experimental factor could not be ruled out. Specific HLA alleles were associated with 15,000 to 20,000 TCR beta sequences at a false discovery rate of 0.05 in a later analysis. The classifier was reported to diagnose cytomegalovirus status with high specificity and sensitivity in both the original and validation cohorts. According to a later analysis, parvovirus B19, influenza, CMV and Epstein-Barr virus appeared linked to several top co-occurrence clusters. Strong co-occurrence of HLA alleles, especially DR and DQ, made assigning TCR associations to individual alleles difficult. The study listed 164 TCR beta chains as associated with cytomegalovirus. Sequencing depth was assumed to be roughly uniform across donors in the presence/absence analyses, though that assumption may not hold. Because counts were too low, roughly 18 rarely observed V segments, including chromosome 9 orphons, were left out of the earlier analysis of about 620 of the donors. The cohort was sequenced for TCR beta chains only, and without alpha or paired-chain data the features that could be detected were limited. In vitro tests confirmed that a few of the cytomegalovirus-associated TCR beta chains recognize cytomegalovirus antigens. An association between a missense DCLRE1C variant and V-gene and J-gene trimming of TCR beta chains was found in a later genetic analysis and replicated in an independent cohort. A cluster of highly shared sequence variants was judged likely to be a technical artifact of the sequencing pipeline. A later genetic analysis reported fewer N-insertions in productive TCRs among donors in an Asian-associated ancestry cluster than the roughly 700-donor mean. A later analysis found that HLA-associated TCR beta chains were more clonally expanded and had lower generation probabilities than equally common non-associated chains. In an earlier analysis of 500 to 650 of the donors, most TCR beta V segments appeared in productive rearrangements about 87% or about 30% of the time, broadly matching IMGT annotations. A later analysis found that most CMV-associated TCR beta chains appeared HLA-restricted, with HLA associations seemingly driven largely by CMV exposure. HLA typing was unavailable for some donors at each locus, so association tests used only the typed subset. A further reported finding was that TCR beta sequences accurately predicted the HLA-A and HLA-B alleles for most subjects in the first cohort. According to the authors, the approach could potentially be generalized to other disease states and immunological phenotypes. The only immune exposure information available for the cohort was CMV serostatus.

Library preparation employed the immunoSEQ multiplex PCR assay. For the multiplex PCR, a mixture combining 60 forward primers for TCR Vbeta segments and 13 reverse primers for TCR Jbeta segments was used. The CDR3 region of rearranged TCR beta genes was amplified from genomic DNA by a multiplex PCR assay. The Illumina HiSeq System was used to sequence the amplified TCR beta libraries as 87-base-pair reads. The source study handled its data this way. A later analysis tallied around 87 million unique TCR beta chains across the 600 to 700 repertoires, and some 10 million of those chains were shared by two or more donors. A nearest-neighbor algorithm error-corrected the raw reads and collapsed the reads into unique sequences, merging closely related sequences to remove PCR and sequencing errors. Alignment of CDR3 sequences to IMGT reference sequences was used to assign V, D and J gene segments. For a sequence to be retained, a match of at least six nucleotides to both a V gene segment and a J gene segment was required. A rearrangement was called productive if the CDR3 had no stop codons and remained in frame with V and J, and every other rearrangement was called non-productive. CDR3 was defined according to IMGT convention as the region running from the second conserved V-encoded cysteine to the conserved J-encoded phenylalanine. The earlier analysis of some 550 of the donors excluded any sequence lacking an unambiguous match to a single V gene segment. In an earlier analysis of several hundred of the donors, V segments were called functional above 56.7% productive rearrangements and were called segregating when the between-donor standard deviation exceeded 5%. A statistical classification framework was built for diagnosing cytomegalovirus status from the catalog of TCR beta chain sequences. V and J gene assignment, in a later analysis, came from comparing TCR nucleotide sequences with IMGT/GENE-DB human TR gene sequences. In a later analysis, CDR3 sequences and most-parsimonious VDJ recombination scenarios were assigned using the TCRdist pipeline. In a later analysis, every TCR beta chain was defined by the combination of its CDR3 amino acid sequence and its V-gene family, and reads without a unique V-gene family were dropped. As a way to deal with suspected cross-contamination and a sequencing artifact, a later analysis dropped 500 to 700 nucleotide sequences that were highly shared and had low generation probability. In a later analysis, a clonal expansion index for each public chain was calculated from normalized within-repertoire ranks of inferred template counts. In a later analysis, generation probabilities were computed using a VDJ recombination model fitted to out-of-frame rearrangements, and the results were checked against IGoR. In a later analysis, hypergeometric tests were used to score TCR-TCR, TCR-HLA and TCR-CMV co-occurrence, with a repertoire-size bias correction applied to TCR pairs. A later analysis estimated false discovery rates by permuting HLA or CMV assignments 20 times. In a later analysis, co-occurring TCRs were grouped with DBSCAN, and TCRdist sequence similarity was added when clustering was performed within HLA-allele-positive subsets. Co-occurrence clustering excluded repertoires with fewer than 30,000 or more than 120,000 public chains, plus five with anomalous nucleotide sharing. TCRdb limited this immuneACCESS table to in-frame rearrangements with V and J called. A share of clones is missing; checked studies link under half to unresolved V genes, and the rest is unexplained. D and trimming were read from the DNA, whereas the V and J calls and clone size are those reported in that table. Here the sample has around 120,000 clones; 80% occur a single time. 7.5% to 9.5% of the sample is in the top ten clones.

A note on this clone: Its antigen is unknown. No quality values exist for individual bases; no much larger clone is one base distant.

For this chain, trimming is 6 bases at the V end and 1 base at the J end, and the number of junction bases without a gene match is 3. Spanning cysteine to phenylalanine, the CDR3 consists of 14 amino acids. Just the 42-base CDR3 DNA is kept, in frame starting at base 1. CDR1 and CDR2 are read off the germline V gene (reference sequence) as SEHNR and FQNEAQ. The cohort was made up of about 610 healthy bone marrow donors. At the time of sampling, every cohort member was nominally healthy, though immune exposures that went unrecorded were likely present. The donor tested CMV seropositive, placing the donor among the roughly 300 seropositive members of the cohort. A peripheral blood sample was collected from each donor, and TCR beta sequencing was performed on peripheral blood mononuclear cells. The Qiagen DNeasy Blood Extraction Kit was used to extract genomic DNA from the blood cell samples.

The chain couples TRBV7-9 to TRBJ2-3; 8 bases in the middle match TRBD1. This sequence was found in a female donor in good health and CMV-seropositive. Sample: PBMCs. The CDR3 here reads CASRPQGGTDTQYF. In nucleotide form, the sequence is TGTGCCAGCAGACCACAGGGGGGCACAGATACGCAGTATTTT.